This T cell receptor beta chain was captured in a study of breast tumors, draining lymph nodes, adjacent tissues. Breast cancer patients provided tissue from their axillary draining lymph nodes. This clonotype occurred many times. TCRdb fed the multiplex PCR reads into MiXCR, producing one record per CDR3 protein. The sample holds 150,000 to 200,000 distinct CDR3 sequences, approximately 33% seen once. The source material was axillary lymph node tissue. This clonotype was obtained from a female donor with breast cancer. Some clones in this sample may be carry-over from other donors' samples.

The CDR3 region is CASSSDRGNEKLFF. Here the CDR3 DNA reads TGTGCCAGCAGTTCGGACAGGGGGAATGAAAAACTGTTTTTT. This chain joins TRBV7-9 and TRBJ1-4, with 10 positions matching TRBD1. The V gene end was trimmed by 6 bases and the J gene end by 5 bases; junction bases not matched to a gene: 3. In germline, CDR1 is SEHNR, CDR2 FQNEAQ (reference sequence). CDR3 length equals 14 residues.